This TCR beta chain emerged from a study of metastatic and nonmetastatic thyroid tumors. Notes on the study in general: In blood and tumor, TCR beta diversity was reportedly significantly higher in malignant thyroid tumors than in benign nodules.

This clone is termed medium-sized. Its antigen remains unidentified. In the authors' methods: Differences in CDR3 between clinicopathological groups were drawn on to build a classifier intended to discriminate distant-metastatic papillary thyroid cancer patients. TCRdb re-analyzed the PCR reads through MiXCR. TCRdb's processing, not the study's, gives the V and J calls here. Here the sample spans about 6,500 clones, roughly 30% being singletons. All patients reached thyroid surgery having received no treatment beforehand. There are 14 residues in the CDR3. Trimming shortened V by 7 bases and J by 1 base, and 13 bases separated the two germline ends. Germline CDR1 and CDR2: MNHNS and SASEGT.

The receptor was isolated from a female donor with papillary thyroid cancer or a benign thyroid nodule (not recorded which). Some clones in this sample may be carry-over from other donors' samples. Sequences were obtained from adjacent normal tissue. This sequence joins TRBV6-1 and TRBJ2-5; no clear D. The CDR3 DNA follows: TGTGCCAGCACCAGAATAGGTCTCCAAGAGACCCAGTACTTC. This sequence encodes CASTRIGLQETQYF.